This record covers a single T cell receptor (beta chain). The target antigen is unknown. This sample is part of a study of T cell responses to AZD1222 COVID-19 vaccine. The method was immunoSEQ multiplex PCR; TCRdb's version includes in-frame clones alone and lacks a portion of them. The profile covers 90,000 to 120,000 clones, with over 85% appearing a single time and under 2.5% taken by the ten largest. Study-wide results and caveats: Baseline seropositivity characterized only a handful of AZD1222 recipients. Two AZD1222 administrations were followed by greater Spike-specific TCR breadth and depth. Distributed over spike, vaccine-associated CD4 TCRs predominated at 160-218 and 743-854.

The CDR3 runs to 18 residues. The trim removed 4 bases at V and 5 bases at J, leaving 16 bases unmatched. From germline, CDR1 is MNHNS and CDR2 SASEGT. V is TRBV6-1 and J is TRBJ1-2, with 10 bases matching TRBD1. This receptor was obtained from an adult in good health. The sequencing used peripheral blood, collected on day 0 of AZD1222 vaccination. The CDR3 loop is CASSVPPGQGPSGYGYTF. In nucleotides, the CDR3 is TGTGCCAGCAGTGTACCACCGGGACAGGGGCCATCCGGGTATGGCTACACCTTC.